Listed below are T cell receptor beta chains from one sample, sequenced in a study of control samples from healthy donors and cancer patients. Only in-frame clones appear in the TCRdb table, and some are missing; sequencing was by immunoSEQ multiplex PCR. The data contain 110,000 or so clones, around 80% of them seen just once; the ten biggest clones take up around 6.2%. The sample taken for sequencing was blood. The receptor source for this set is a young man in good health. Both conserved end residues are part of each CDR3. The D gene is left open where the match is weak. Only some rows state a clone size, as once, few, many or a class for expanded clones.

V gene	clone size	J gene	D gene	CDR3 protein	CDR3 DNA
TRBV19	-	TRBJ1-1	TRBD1	CASSTSPDRPNTEAFF	TGTGCCAGTAGTACTTCACCGGACAGGCCGAACACTGAAGCTTTCTTT
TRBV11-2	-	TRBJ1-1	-	CASSPGSVTEAFF	TGTGCCAGCAGCCCCGGGTCGGTGACTGAAGCTTTCTTT
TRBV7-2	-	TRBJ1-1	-	CASSLEASGTEAFF	TGTGCCAGCAGCTTAGAGGCGTCGGGGACTGAAGCTTTCTTT
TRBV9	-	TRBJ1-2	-	CASSGYTGLLNYGYTF	TGTGCCAGCAGCGGATATACAGGGCTCCTTAACTATGGCTACACCTTC
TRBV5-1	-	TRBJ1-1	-	CASSLAGGVTNMNTEAFF	TGCGCCAGCAGCTTGGCAGGTGGGGTTACTAACATGAACACTGAAGCTTTCTTT
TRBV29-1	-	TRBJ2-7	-	CSVGTSNSEQYF	TGCAGCGTTGGGACCAGTAACTCCGAGCAGTACTTC
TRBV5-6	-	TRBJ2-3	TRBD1	CASRGGADTQYF	TGTGCCAGCAGAGGGGGCGCAGATACGCAGTATTTT
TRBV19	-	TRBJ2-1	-	CASSDPYNEQFF	TGTGCCAGCTCGGACCCCTACAATGAGCAGTTCTTC
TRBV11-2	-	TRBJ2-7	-	CASSRLPAYEQYF	TGTGCCAGCAGCAGGTTACCGGCCTACGAGCAGTACTTC
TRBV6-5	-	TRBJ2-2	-	CASIAGYTGELFF	TGTGCCAGCATAGCCGGATACACCGGGGAGCTGTTTTTT
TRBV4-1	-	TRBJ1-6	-	CASSQEIQGRNSPLHF	TGCGCCAGCAGCCAAGAAATACAGGGCCGAAATTCACCCCTCCACTTT
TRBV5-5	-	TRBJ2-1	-	CASSRLGPPYNEQFF	TGTGCCAGCAGCCGACTGGGACCTCCTTACAATGAGCAGTTCTTC
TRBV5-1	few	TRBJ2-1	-	CASSPDSQGSYNEQFF	TGCGCCAGCAGCCCCGACAGTCAAGGCTCCTACAATGAGCAGTTCTTC
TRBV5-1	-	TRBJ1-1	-	CASSLGMNTEAFF	TGCGCCAGCAGCTTAGGAATGAACACTGAAGCTTTCTTT
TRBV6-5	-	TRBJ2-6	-	CASSYTGTTGANVLTF	TGTGCCAGCAGTTACACCGGGACAACTGGGGCCAACGTCCTGACTTTC
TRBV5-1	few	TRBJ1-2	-	CASSLEGKDGYTF	TGCGCCAGCAGCTTGGAGGGGAAGGATGGCTACACCTTC
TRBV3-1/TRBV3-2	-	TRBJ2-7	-	CASSQDRIYSYEQYF	TGTGCCAGCAGCCAAGATCGGATCTATTCCTACGAGCAGTACTTC
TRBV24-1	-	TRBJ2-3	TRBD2	CATRGPGGDTQYF	TGTGCCACCAGGGGGCCGGGGGGAGATACGCAGTATTTT
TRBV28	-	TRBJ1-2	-	CASSRSTGPRPYGYTF	TGTGCCAGCAGTCGTTCCACAGGGCCCCGGCCCTATGGCTACACCTTC
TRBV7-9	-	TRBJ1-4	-	CASSPPGLNEKLFF	TGTGCCAGCAGTCCCCCCGGGCTAAATGAAAAACTGTTTTTT
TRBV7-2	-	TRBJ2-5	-	CASSSSPGPGGTQYF	TGTGCCAGCAGCTCCTCCCCGGGGCCCGGTGGGACCCAGTACTTC
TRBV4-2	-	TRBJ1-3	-	CASSQEYSGSGNTIYF	TGTGCCAGCAGCCAAGAATACTCCGGATCTGGAAACACCATATATTTT
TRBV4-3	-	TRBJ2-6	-	CASSQDLVWGSGANVLTF	TGCGCCAGCAGCCAAGATTTGGTTTGGGGCTCTGGGGCCAACGTCCTGACTTTC
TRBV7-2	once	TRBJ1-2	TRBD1	CASSFNRGLDGYTF	TGTGCCAGCAGCTTTAACAGGGGGCTAGATGGCTACACCTTC
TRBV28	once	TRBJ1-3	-	CASSTGGVSGNTIYF	TGTGCCAGCAGCACTGGGGGGGTCTCTGGAAACACCATATATTTT
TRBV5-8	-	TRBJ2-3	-	CASSFQGFSTDTQYF	TGTGCCAGCAGCTTTCAGGGGTTTAGCACAGATACGCAGTATTTT
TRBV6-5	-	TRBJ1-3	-	CASDGRYSGNTIYF	TGTGCCAGCGACGGACGGTACTCTGGAAACACCATATATTTT
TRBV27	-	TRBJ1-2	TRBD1	CASSFGQGGGYTF	TGTGCCAGCAGTTTCGGACAGGGGGGCGGCTACACCTTC
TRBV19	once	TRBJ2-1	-	CASSIGRGGEDYNEQFF	TGTGCCAGTAGTATCGGGAGAGGGGGCGAGGACTACAATGAGCAGTTCTTC
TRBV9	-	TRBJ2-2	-	CASSDTYNGELFF	TGTGCCAGCAGCGATACATATAACGGGGAGCTGTTTTTT
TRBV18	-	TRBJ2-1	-	CASSRTSGPLEQFF	TGTGCCAGCTCTCGCACGAGCGGGCCTCTTGAGCAGTTCTTC
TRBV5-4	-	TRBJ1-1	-	CASSLGGFEAFF	TGTGCCAGCAGCTTGGGAGGCTTCGAAGCTTTCTTT
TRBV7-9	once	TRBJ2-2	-	CASSLAEGQYYANTGELFF	TGTGCCAGCAGCTTAGCGGAAGGGCAGTACTATGCGAACACCGGGGAGCTGTTTTTT
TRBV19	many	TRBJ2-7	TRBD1	CASSIALTGSRQYF	TGTGCCAGTAGTATAGCCCTGACAGGGTCGCGGCAGTACTTC
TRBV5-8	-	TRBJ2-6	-	CASSLYRQGTLSGANVLTF	TGTGCCAGCAGCTTGTATCGCCAGGGTACCCTCTCTGGGGCCAACGTCCTGACTTTC
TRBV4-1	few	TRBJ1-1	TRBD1	CASSQFNTGTGDEAFF	TGCGCCAGCAGCCAATTTAATACCGGGACAGGCGATGAAGCTTTCTTT
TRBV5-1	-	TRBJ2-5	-	CASSDSALNRQETQYF	TGCGCCAGCAGCGACTCTGCCTTAAACCGGCAAGAGACCCAGTACTTC
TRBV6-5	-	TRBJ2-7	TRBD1	CASSSRQGAYEQYF	TGTGCCAGCAGTTCCAGACAGGGCGCCTACGAGCAGTACTTC
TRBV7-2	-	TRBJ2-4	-	CASSSGWGSTKNIQYF	TGTGCCAGCAGCTCGGGGTGGGGGTCTACCAAAAACATTCAGTACTTC
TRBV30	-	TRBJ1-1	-	CAWSPQMNTEAFF	TGTGCCTGGAGTCCCCAAATGAACACTGAAGCTTTCTTT
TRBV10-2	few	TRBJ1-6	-	CASSNPGTAVSYNSPLHF	TGCGCCAGCAGTAACCCCGGGACGGCGGTCTCCTATAATTCACCCCTCCACTTT
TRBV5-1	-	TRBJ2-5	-	CASSLAVPQETQYF	TGCGCCAGCAGCTTGGCGGTCCCCCAAGAGACCCAGTACTTC
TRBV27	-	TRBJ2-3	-	CASSSISAGTDTQYF	TGTGCCAGCAGTTCCATCTCCGCTGGCACAGATACGCAGTATTTT
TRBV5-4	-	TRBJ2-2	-	CASSSGALSTGELFF	TGTGCCAGCAGCAGTGGGGCTTTATCTACCGGGGAGCTGTTTTTT
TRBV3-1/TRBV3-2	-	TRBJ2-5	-	CASSQVSETQYF	TGTGCCAGCAGCCAAGTGAGCGAGACCCAGTACTTC
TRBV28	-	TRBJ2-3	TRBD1	CASASPDRGPDTQYF	TGTGCCAGCGCCAGCCCTGACAGGGGGCCGGATACGCAGTATTTT
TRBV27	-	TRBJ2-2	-	CASSLATNTGELFF	TGTGCCAGCAGTTTGGCCACCAACACCGGGGAGCTGTTTTTT